This paragraph reports one T cell receptor beta chain. Its antigen is not identified. This sample was taken from a study of cytomegalovirus exposure and HLA in healthy donors. Study results and limitations: A later analysis showed HLA-associated TCR beta chains outstripping equally common others in clonal expansion. Specific recognition of CMV antigens was confirmed in vitro for three chains (all CMV-associated).

PCR primers comprised 60 Vbeta and 13 Jbeta primers. Repertoires were generated with immunoSEQ multiplex PCR, while TCRdb's copy carries only in-frame clones and drops some. The data hold fewer than 250,000 clones, with around 79% observed a single time. CDR1 MNHNY and CDR2 SVGAGI come from the germline V gene (reference sequence). The CDR3 is 14 amino acids. The J segment lost 8 bases and the V segment lost 0 bases, leaving 6 bases of the junction unmatched. This rearrangement joins TRBV6-6 to TRBJ1-2; TRBD1 aligns across 7 bases. Sequences were obtained from PBMCs. The receptor's source is a male donor in good health and CMV-seropositive. The CDR3 sequence is CASSYSLQGKGYTF. In DNA form, the CDR3 reads TGTGCCAGCAGTTACTCGTTACAGGGGAAGGGCTACACCTTC.